One sample yielded the 32 T cell receptor beta chains listed below, sequenced in a study of memory CD4+ T cells and cytomegalovirus serostatus. Generated by immunoSEQ multiplex PCR, the TCRdb table keeps only in-frame clones and is missing some. The repertoire holds 45,000 to 50,000 clones, with 78% as singletons. The sort gate was single viable CD3+CD4+CD8-CD45RO+ cells for memory CD4+ T cells. The sample consisted of memory CD4+ T cells from blood. The receptors here all came from an adult in good health and CMV-seronegative.

V usage is TRBV4-2 and J usage is TRBJ1-5; TRBD1 might be the D (5 bases). V lost 0 bases to trimming and J lost 3 bases, with 9 bases between them. Germline assignment: CDR1 LGHNA and CDR2 YNFKEQ. CDR3 size: 15 residues. The CDR3 bases are TGTGCCAGCAGCCAAGAACAGGACTACAATCAGCCCCAGCATTTT. It translates to CASSQEQDYNQPQHF.

This clone has a single count. The V call is TRBV30, the J call TRBJ2-5; 8 bases align to TRBD1. Germline CDR1 GTSNPN, CDR2 SVGIG (reference sequence). Trimming cost V 8 bases and J 3 bases; bases outside gene matches: 8. The CDR3 extends over 13 amino acids. The CDR3 protein is CALTGGSKETQYF. DNA for the CDR3: TGTGCCCTAACAGGGGGGTCAAAAGAGACCCAGTACTTC.

The CDR3 region has the DNA TGTGCCAGCAGTGAGGGGAGGGTTTGGGAGACCCAGTACTTC. It is translated as CASSEGRVWETQYF. J is TRBJ2-5 and V is TRBV25-1; TRBD2 agrees at 7 bases. V was clipped by 3 bases and J by 5 bases; unmatched bases: 6. The germline gives CDR1 MGHDK, CDR2 SYGVNS. The CDR3 totals 14 residues.

V is TRBV14 and J is TRBJ2-1, with 9 nucleotides matching TRBD2. Germline-derived CDR1 and CDR2 are SGHDN and FVKESK. The J segment lost 6 bases and the V segment lost 1 base, leaving 7 bases of the junction unmatched. CDR3 size: 16 residues. For the CDR3, the DNA is TGTGCCAGCAGCCAAGGTCCAGCGGGGGGTGTCAATGAGCAGTTCTTC. Amino acid sequence: CASSQGPAGGVNEQFF.

This chain links TRBV28 with TRBJ2-1; no definite D call. This CDR3 is built from 16 residues. V lost 5 bases to trimming and J lost 4 bases, with 18 bases between them. Germline CDR1 MDHEN, CDR2 SYDVKM. CDR3 DNA sequence: TGTGCCAGCAGTCCGATGGTCCGCCGCGTGTACAATGAGCAGTTCTTC. The encoded protein is CASSPMVRRVYNEQFF.

The J gene is TRBJ2-1, the V gene TRBV7-2; D is uncertain. There are 14 residues in the CDR3. Deletions cut 4 bases from V and 1 base from J, with 8 bases between. Germline CDR1 reads SGHTA; CDR2 reads FQGNSA. The DNA for the CDR3 is TGTGCCAGCAGCTCCCAGTATTCCTACAATGAGCAGTTCTTC. This sequence encodes CASSSQYSYNEQFF.

V usage is TRBV5-1 and J usage is TRBJ2-1; TRBD1 or TRBD2 may be the D gene (5 bases each). Germline-derived CDR1 and CDR2 are SGHRS and YFSETQ. Trimming stripped 0 bases from V and 7 bases from J, with 11 bases between. The CDR3 sequence is 14 residues long. CDR3 nucleotides: TGCGCCAGCAGCTTGGAGGGGAGTGGAAATGAGCAGTTCTTC. Translating gives CASSLEGSGNEQFF.

The rearrangement joins TRBV5-1 to TRBJ1-1, with D tentatively TRBD1 (6 bases). Deletions cut 3 bases from V and 7 bases from J, with 13 bases between. Germline lookup yields CDR1 SGHRS and CDR2 YFSETQ. The CDR3 length is 13 residues. The CDR3 sequence is CASSSQKGGEAFF. The CDR3 DNA reads TGCGCCAGCAGCTCTCAAAAAGGGGGTGAAGCTTTCTTT.

J is TRBJ1-2 and V is TRBV19; weak D call: TRBD1 (5 bases). V was trimmed by 10 bases and J by 2 bases, leaving 8 bases between them. The germline V gene encodes CDR1 LNHDA and CDR2 SQIVND (reference sequence). CDR3 length: 11 amino acids. The CDR3 nucleotides are TGTGCCACCAGGGCGAACTATGGCTACACCTTC. Protein sequence: CATRANYGYTF.

This clone occurred a few times. The chain recombines TRBV9 with TRBJ2-7; 8 bases agree with TRBD1. The CDR3 has 11 residues. V trimming: 0 bases; J trimming: 13 bases; junction bases outside the gene matches: 3. Germline values: CDR1 SGDLS, CDR2 YYNGEE. CDR3 protein: CASSVGQGPYF. The CDR3 region has the DNA TGTGCCAGCAGCGTAGGACAGGGGCCCTACTTC.

The gene calls are TRBV7-2 and TRBJ2-1, with 9 nucleotides matching TRBD2. V lost 2 bases and J lost 7; bases outside the gene matches: 6. The CDR3 totals 15 residues. From germline, CDR1 is SGHTA and CDR2 FQGNSA. DNA for the CDR3: TGTGCCAGCAGCTTATTCAGGGGACTAGCAAATGAGCAGTTCTTC. Translation gives CASSLFRGLANEQFF.

The V gene is TRBV11-2, the J gene TRBJ1-2; 9 bases agree with TRBD1. Trimming cost V 4 bases and J 4 bases; bases outside gene matches: 4. This CDR3 has 14 amino acids. The V gene's germline CDR1 is SGHAT and CDR2 FQNNGV. CDR3 DNA sequence: TGTGCCAGCAGCTCACAGGGGGCAGGCTATGGCTACACCTTC. Protein product: CASSSQGAGYGYTF.

The chain links TRBV2 to TRBJ1-5; no firm D call. The CDR3 has 13 amino acids. CDR1 and CDR2 from the germline V gene are SNHLY and FYNNEI. V dropped 8 bases and J dropped 3 bases, with 11 bases sitting between them. The CDR3 DNA reads as TGTGCCAGCTCCCGGGCTAACAATCAGCCCCAGCATTTT. It is translated as CASSRANNQPQHF.

The chain carries TRBV6-1 and TRBJ1-1; D may be TRBD1 (5 bases). Per germline, CDR1 MNHNS and CDR2 SASEGT. This CDR3 has 15 residues. The V end was cut by 10 bases, the J end by 1 base, with 19 bases between. CDR3 DNA: TGTGCCACCGCCCAAGCGGGACTCCCGAACACTGAAGCTTTCTTT. Residues: CATAQAGLPNTEAFF.

The table lists this clone with a count of one. CDR3 coding DNA: TGTGCCAGTAGTATACCGCAGGGGGCAGGGTATGGCTACACCTTC. It specifies CASSIPQGAGYGYTF. This chain uses TRBV19 with TRBJ1-2, with TRBD1 matching 8 bases. Unmatched junction bases numbered 7, after V lost 2 bases and J lost 5 bases. The germline V gene encodes CDR1 LNHDA and CDR2 SQIVND (reference sequence). The CDR3 is 15 residues long.

The CDR3 is CAWGKLAGGVEQYF. In DNA form, the CDR3 reads TGTGCCTGGGGGAAACTAGCGGGAGGCGTCGAGCAGTACTTC. V gene TRBV30 combines with J gene TRBJ2-5; 12 nucleotides agree with TRBD2. The tail of the sequence fits TRBJ2-7 better, so the J call may be wrong. In germline, CDR1 is GTSNPN, CDR2 SVGIG (reference sequence). The CDR3 sequence is 14 residues long.

The V gene is TRBV10-3, the J gene TRBJ2-2; D call uncertain. The CDR3 consists of 12 residues. Germline V gene data show CDR1 as ENHRY and CDR2 as SYGVKD. V shed 8 bases and J shed 4 bases, with 8 bases lying between them. CDR3 sequence reads: CAIGDLTGELFF. The CDR3 nucleotides read TGTGCCATCGGGGATCTCACCGGGGAGCTGTTTTTT.

CDR3 nucleotide sequence: TGCGCCAGCAGCCGGGTCGCTATCAATTCACCCCTCCACTTT. It translates to CASSRVAINSPLHF. The chain carries TRBV4-1 and TRBJ1-6; D uncertain. Trimming left V 4 bases short and J 7 bases short, with 11 bases between. The CDR3 sequence is 14 residues long. Germline V gene lookup returns CDR1 MGHRA and CDR2 YSYEKL.

The chain joins TRBV7-2 to TRBJ1-1; D gene unclear. The germline V and J ends were trimmed by 5 bases and 0 bases, with 7 bases remaining between them. Germline V gene lookup returns CDR1 SGHTA and CDR2 FQGNSA. The CDR3 is 13 residues long. This CDR3 reads CASSRAMNTEAFF. As DNA, the CDR3 is TGTGCCAGCAGCCGGGCCATGAACACTGAAGCTTTCTTT. The entire variable domain, with the rest obtained from reference TRBV7-2 and TRBJ1-1, is as follows: GAGVSQSPSNKVTEKGKDVELRCDPISGHTALYWYRQSLGQGLEFLIYFQGNSAPDKSGLPSDRFSAERTGGSVSTLTIQRTQQEDSAVYLCASSRAMNTEAFFGQGTRLTVV.

This clone was detected only a few times. Within the sample, other DNA sequences also encode this same CDR3. The chain links TRBV28 to TRBJ2-6; possibly TRBD1 for D (6 bases). The CDR3 runs to 15 residues. Germline V gives CDR1 MDHEN, CDR2 SYDVKM. Trimming shortened V by 2 bases and J by 2 bases, and 7 bases separated the two germline ends. Here the CDR3 DNA reads TGTGCCAGCAGTTTAGGGGGCGCTGGGGCCAACGTCCTGACTTTC. Translated: CASSLGGAGANVLTF.

This clone was seen a single time. This chain uses TRBV27 with TRBJ2-6; D possibly corresponds to TRBD1 (5 bases). The CDR3 extends over 16 amino acids. CDR1 and CDR2 (germline): MNHEY, SMNVEV (reference sequence). V dropped 3 bases and J dropped 0 bases, with 9 bases sitting between them. The CDR3 protein is CASSLQGISGANVLTF. The CDR3 DNA reads TGTGCCAGCAGTTTGCAGGGAATCTCTGGGGCCAACGTCCTGACTTTC.

For the CDR3, the DNA is TGTGCCAGCTCACCCTCGGGAGCTTTGAACACTGAAGCTTTCTTT. It translates to CASSPSGALNTEAFF. J is TRBJ1-1 and V is TRBV18; unclear D gene. V lost 3 bases and J lost 0, with 11 bases in between. The germline CDR1 and CDR2 sequences are KGHSH and LQKENI. The CDR3 totals 15 residues.

The chain joins TRBV5-6 to TRBJ2-1; 10 bases align to TRBD2. CDR1 and CDR2 from the germline V gene are SGHDT and YYEEEE. This CDR3 spans 16 amino acids. V dropped 4 bases and J dropped 10; count of bases not matched to a gene: 14. The CDR3 DNA is TGTGCCAGCAGCGCCCTCTTAGCGGGGGGCCTCGGCGAGCAGTTCTTC. Translation gives CASSALLAGGLGEQFF.

This chain connects TRBV10-1 to TRBJ1-5; D may be TRBD1 (5 bases). The CDR3 sequence is 13 residues long. V was pared by 4 bases and J by 6 bases, with 10 bases between. CDR1 WNHNN and CDR2 SYGVQD come from the germline V gene (reference sequence). CDR3 nucleotides: TGCGCCAGCAGTGTGGACAAGTCTCAGCCCCAGCATTTT. It yields the protein CASSVDKSQPQHF.

In its sample, this clone was seen once. This rearrangement joins TRBV7-2 to TRBJ1-1, with D hard to call. The CDR3 is 13 residues long. Per germline, CDR1 SGHTA and CDR2 FQGNSA. V lost 1 base and J lost 1, with 4 bases in between. CDR3 protein: CASSLGWNTEAFF. For the CDR3, the DNA is TGTGCCAGCAGCTTAGGTTGGAACACTGAAGCTTTCTTT.

The sample holds one count of this clone. The V and J genes are TRBV28 and TRBJ2-1, with 9 nucleotides matching TRBD2. Per the germline V gene, CDR1 is MDHEN and CDR2 is SYDVKM. The CDR3 extends over 15 amino acids. V lost 7 bases and J lost 6; bases outside the gene matches: 10. The CDR3 loop is CASTPGSGRRNEQFF. In DNA form, the CDR3 reads TGTGCCAGCACCCCAGGTAGCGGGAGACGCAATGAGCAGTTCTTC.

V is TRBV19 and J is TRBJ2-6; TRBD1 might be the D (5 bases). Germline V gene sequence: CDR1 LNHDA, CDR2 SQIVND (reference sequence). Trimming removed 6 bases from V and 2 bases from J, with 11 bases in between. This CDR3 is built from 15 residues. CDR3 amino acids: CASSLGQAGANVLTF. The CDR3 nucleotides are TGTGCCAGTAGCTTGGGGCAGGCTGGGGCCAACGTCCTGACTTTC.

The chain employs TRBV5-4 and TRBJ1-6; D remains ambiguous. CDR3 size: 16 residues. Germline CDR1 reads SGHNT; CDR2 reads YYREEE (reference sequence). With 4 bases removed from V and 0 bases from J, the gap between germline ends came to 11 bases. CDR3 nucleotides: TGTGCCAGCAGCACGGACGGGAGCTCCTATAATTCACCCCTCCACTTT. As protein: CASSTDGSSYNSPLHF. Based on the CDR3 plus reference TRBV5-4 and TRBJ1-6, the full variable domain is ETGVTQSPTHLIKTRGQQVTLRCSSQSGHNTVSWYQQALGQGPQFIFQYYREEENGRGNFPPRFSGLQFPNYSSELNVNALELDDSALYLCASSTDGSSYNSPLHFGNGTRLTVT.

The chain couples TRBV4-1 to TRBJ2-2; possibly TRBD1 for D (7 bases). CDR3 length equals 16 residues. From germline, CDR1 is MGHRA and CDR2 YSYEKL. V lost 3 bases, J lost 1 base, and 12 bases lay in between. The chain's CDR3 is CASSHNRGGNTGELFF. CDR3 in DNA: TGCGCCAGCAGCCATAACAGGGGAGGGAACACCGGGGAGCTGTTTTTT.

This chain links TRBV18 with TRBJ1-1; 7 positions match TRBD1. J lost 3 bases, V lost 1 base, and 11 bases had no gene match. CDR1 KGHSH and CDR2 LQKENI come from the germline V gene. CDR3 size: 17 residues. Written as DNA, the CDR3 is TGTGCCAGCTCACCACAAAAAACAGGGGTCGCGGACACTGAAGCTTTCTTT. Translated: CASSPQKTGVADTEAFF.

A single count supports this clone. The V gene is TRBV28, the J gene TRBJ1-1, with TRBD1 as a possible D gene (5 bases). The germline V gene encodes CDR1 MDHEN and CDR2 SYDVKM. The CDR3 is 14 amino acids. V lost 1 base and J 1 base, leaving 7 bases between the germline ends. CDR3 sequence (DNA): TGTGCCAGCAGTTTATACAGGAGGAACACTGAAGCTTTCTTT. It yields the protein CASSLYRRNTEAFF.

The rearrangement uses TRBV20-1 and TRBJ1-4; the D is unclear. The CDR3 runs 11 residues. Trimming stripped 4 bases from V and 4 bases from J, with 4 bases between. Germline CDR1 DFQATT, CDR2 SNEGSKA (reference sequence). The CDR3 protein is CSATSNEKLFF. CDR3 DNA sequence: TGCAGTGCTACCAGTAATGAAAAACTGTTTTTT.